The 15 T cell receptor beta chains given below trace back to one sample, sequenced in a study of blood T cells in healthy people across ages. Then a second PCR, running about 6 to 11 cycles, was carried out with a sample-barcoded 5' primer and a J-beta primer mix. In TCRdb, the 5' RACE reads were re-called with MiXCR into one record per CDR3 protein. The table has about 510,000 distinct CDR3 sequences, approximately 26% seen once. This same sample was also part of a study on T cells of mothers and their children.

The sample comprised blood. The receptors were gathered from a boy younger than 10 in good health.

This clonotype was seen once. The genes are TRBV30 and TRBJ2-5; no clear D. The CDR3 consists of 11 residues. The germline V and J ends were trimmed by 3 bases and 6 bases, with 8 bases remaining between them. Germline-derived CDR1 and CDR2 are GTSNPN and SVGIG (reference sequence). CDR3 sequence: CAWSSRQTQYF. DNA for the CDR3: TGTGCCTGGAGCTCGAGGCAGACCCAGTACTTC.

This clonotype showed up just a few times. V gene TRBV6-6 combines with J gene TRBJ1-2, with 11 bases identical to TRBD1. This CDR3 is 15 amino acids long. Germline V gene lookup returns CDR1 MNHNY and CDR2 SVGAGI (reference sequence). V trimming: 5 bases; J trimming: 6 bases; junction bases outside the gene matches: 8. The CDR3 bases are TGTGCCAGCAGTACCTCTTGGACAGGGGGCCATGGCTACACCTTC. This codes for CASSTSWTGGHGYTF.

This clonotype was counted a few times. CDR3 sequence: CSARDPGHYTF. Here the CDR3 DNA reads TGCAGTGCTAGAGATCCAGGACACTACACCTTC. This sequence joins TRBV20-1 and TRBJ1-2, with a tentative D call TRBD1 (5 bases). The CDR3 sequence is 11 residues long. CDR1 is DFQATT, CDR2 SNEGSKA, per germline (reference sequence). The V gene lost 0 bases and the J gene lost 10 bases, with 9 bases spanning the gap.

The chain links TRBV7-6 to TRBJ2-2; D is unclear. Germline lookup yields CDR1 SGHVS and CDR2 FNYEAQ. The germline V and J ends were trimmed by 3 bases and 1 base, with 9 bases remaining between them. This CDR3 contains 15 residues. The CDR3, as DNA: TGTGCCAGCAGCTTTTATCCAGGGAACACCGGGGAGCTGTTTTTT. Translated, it gives CASSFYPGNTGELFF.

In its sample, this clonotype was seen a few times. This chain links TRBV10-3 with TRBJ1-1; D perhaps matches TRBD1 (6 bases). V was cut by 9 bases and J by 7 bases, with 12 bases left in between. The germline V gene encodes CDR1 ENHRY and CDR2 SYGVKD. This CDR3 has 11 residues. CDR3 coding DNA: TGTGCCATACAGGGAAGGGGTGAAGCTTTCTTT. Its protein product is CAIQGRGEAFF.

Only a few counts were recorded for this clonotype. This chain links TRBV2 with TRBJ2-5, with D perhaps TRBD1 or TRBD2 (5 bases each). The CDR3 length is 14 residues. Germline V gene lookup returns CDR1 SNHLY and CDR2 FYNNEI. V lost 8 bases and J 6 bases, leaving 19 bases between the germline ends. Here the CDR3 DNA reads TGTGCCAGCTGTCGGGACGCCCCAGAGAAGACCCAGTACTTC. Its translation is CASCRDAPEKTQYF. Full variable domain (missing parts from reference TRBV2 and TRBJ2-5): EPEVTQTPSHQVTQMGQEVILRCVPISNHLYFYWYRQILGQKVEFLVSFYNNEISEKSEIFDDQFSVERPDGSNFTLKIRSTKLEDSAMYFCASCRDAPEKTQYFGPGTRLLVL.

This rearrangement joins TRBV12-3 or TRBV12-4 to TRBJ1-5; possibly TRBD1 for D (5 bases). V was clipped by 3 bases and J by 6 bases, with 6 bases between them. The CDR3 is 12 residues long. As DNA, the CDR3 is TGTGCCAGCAGTTTGACAGCTCAGCCCCAGCATTTT. It is translated as CASSLTAQPQHF.

The rearrangement uses TRBV29-1 and TRBJ2-5; the D is unclear. Germline V gene sequence: CDR1 SQVTM, CDR2 ANQGSEA. Trimming removed 4 bases from V and 2 bases from J, with 8 bases in between. The CDR3 is 12 amino acids. CDR3 nucleotides: TGCAGCGTTGCGGCCCATCAAGAGACCCAGTACTTC. Translating gives CSVAAHQETQYF. Using reference TRBV29-1 and TRBJ2-5 for the parts outside the CDR3, the full variable domain is SAVISQKPSRDICQRGTSLTIQCQVDSQVTMMFWYRQQPGQSLTLIATANQGSEATYESGFVIDKFPISRPNLTFSTLTVSNMSPEDSSIYLCSVAAHQETQYFGPGTRLLVL.

This clonotype was seen a few times. The V and J genes are TRBV4-3 and TRBJ2-5; the D gene could be TRBD1 or TRBD2 (5 bases each). The J call may not be correct, given that the DNA end is closer to TRBJ2-7. This CDR3 has 16 residues. Germline V lookup: CDR1 LGHNA, CDR2 YSLEER. CDR3 nucleotide sequence: TGCGCCAGCAGCCAGGGACCCGAGAGAGGATTCGGCGAGCAGTACTTC. Translating it yields CASSQGPERGFGEQYF.

The rearrangement joins TRBV7-9 to TRBJ1-2; tentatively, D is TRBD1 (5 bases). The V and J ends lost 11 bases and 3 bases respectively, with 13 bases between them. This CDR3 is 12 amino acids long. The germline V gene has CDR1 SEHNR and CDR2 FQNEAQ (reference sequence). The CDR3 DNA is TGTGCCGGAACCGGGACGGACTATGGCTACACCTTC. Translating it yields CAGTGTDYGYTF.

J is TRBJ2-1 and V is TRBV7-2; 8 positions match TRBD1. The J call may be mistaken, given a closer DNA end match to TRBJ2-7. Germline CDR1 is SGHTA and CDR2 is FQGNSA. The CDR3 sequence is 14 residues long. The CDR3 reads CASAGTGYSYEQYF. The CDR3 DNA reads as TGTGCCAGCGCCGGGACAGGATACTCCTACGAGCAGTACTTC.

The chain has TRBV20-1 and TRBJ2-7; D might be TRBD2 (5 bases). The CDR3 has 14 amino acids. Germline loops: CDR1 DFQATT, CDR2 SNEGSKA (reference sequence). V was pared by 1 base and J by 0 bases, with 10 bases between. CDR3 sequence: CSARGQRSSYEQYF. The CDR3 nucleotides are TGCAGTGCTAGAGGCCAGCGGAGCTCCTACGAGCAGTACTTC.

The chain carries TRBV20-1 and TRBJ2-5; 13 bases are a match to TRBD2. The J call is uncertain, as TRBJ2-7 better fits the DNA end. Germline V lookup: CDR1 DFQATT, CDR2 SNEGSKA (reference sequence). CDR3 length: 15 residues. The CDR3 here is CSARSGTSGAYEQYF. The CDR3 nucleotides read TGCAGTGCTAGGTCCGGGACTAGCGGGGCCTACGAGCAGTACTTC.

V and J are TRBV10-3 and TRBJ2-2; 7 bases are shared with TRBD2. Germline-derived CDR1 and CDR2 are ENHRY and SYGVKD. Germline trimming cut 8 bases from V and 5 bases from J; bases unmatched to any gene: 8. The CDR3 extends over 14 amino acids. The CDR3 region is CAIGSGMLTGELFF. CDR3 nucleotide sequence: TGTGCCATCGGGAGCGGGATGCTAACCGGGGAGCTGTTTTTT.

This clonotype came up a few times. The CDR3 end shows no conserved phenylalanine or tryptophan, and so a read error is likely. The chain is built from TRBV5-1 and TRBJ1-4; no definite D call. Trimming removed 2 bases from V and 0 bases from J, with 5 bases in between. This CDR3 is 14 amino acids long. CDR1 and CDR2 from the germline V gene are SGHRS and YFSETQ. Written as DNA, the CDR3 is TGCGCCAGCAGCTTCGGGACAACTAATGAAAAACTGTTTTCT. Its translation: CASSFGTTNEKLFS.